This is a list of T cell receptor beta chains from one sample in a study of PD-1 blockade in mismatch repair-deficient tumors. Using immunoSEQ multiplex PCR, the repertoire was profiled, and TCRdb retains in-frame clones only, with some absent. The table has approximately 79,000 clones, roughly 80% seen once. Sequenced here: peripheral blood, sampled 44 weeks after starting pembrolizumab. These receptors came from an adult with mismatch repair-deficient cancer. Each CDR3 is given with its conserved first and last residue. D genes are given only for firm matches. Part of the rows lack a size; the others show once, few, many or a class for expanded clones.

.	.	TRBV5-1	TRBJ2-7	TGCGCCAGGTGGGGGCAGGCTTCCTACGAGCAGTACTTC	CARWGQASYEQYF
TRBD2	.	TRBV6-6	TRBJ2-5	TGTGCCAGCAGTTGGACTAGCGGGGGCCAAGAGACCCAGTACTTC	CASSWTSGGQETQYF
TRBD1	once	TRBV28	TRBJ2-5	TGTGCCAGCAGTTTATTGGGGGACAGGGGCAAGAAGACCCAGTACTTC	CASSLLGDRGKKTQYF
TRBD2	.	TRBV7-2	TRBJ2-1	TGTGCCAGCAGCTTAACCAGCTGGAGCGGGAGGGCCTCCCACAATGAGCAGTTCTTC	CASSLTSWSGRASHNEQFF
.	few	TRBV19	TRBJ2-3	TGTGCCAGTAGTATTTTCAGTCCAATCCTCACAGATACGCAGTATTTT	CASSIFSPILTDTQYF
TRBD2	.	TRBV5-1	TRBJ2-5	TGCGCCAGCAGCGCGGGACTGGGGGAGGGGGAGACCCAGTACTTC	CASSAGLGEGETQYF
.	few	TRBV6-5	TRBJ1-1	TGTGCCAGCAGACCGGGACCGCACACTGAAGCTTTCTTT	CASRPGPHTEAFF
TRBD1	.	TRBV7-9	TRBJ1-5	TGTGCCAGCAGCCAGGGACAGGGCTTTCAGCCCCAGCATTTT	CASSQGQGFQPQHF
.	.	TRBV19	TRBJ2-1	TGTGCCAGTAGTATCCAGAGCTCCTACAATGAGCAGTTCTTC	CASSIQSSYNEQFF
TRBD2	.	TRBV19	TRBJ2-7	TGTGCCAGTAGTCGTCTAGCGGGAGAGGCCTACGAGCAGTACTTC	CASSRLAGEAYEQYF
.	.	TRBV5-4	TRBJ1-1	TGTGCCAGCAGTTTGGCCTGGGGAGAGAACACTGAAGCTTTCTTT	CASSLAWGENTEAFF
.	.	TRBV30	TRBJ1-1	TGTGCCTGGACTGCGAGGGGGGAAGCTTTCTTT	CAWTARGEAFF
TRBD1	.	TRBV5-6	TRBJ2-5	TGTGCCAGCAGCTTAGCCCGGGACAGCCAAGAGACCCAGTACTTC	CASSLARDSQETQYF
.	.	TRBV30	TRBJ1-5	TGTGCCTGGAGTAAAGGATCTGATCAGCCCCAGCATTTT	CAWSKGSDQPQHF
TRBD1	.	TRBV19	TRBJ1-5	TGTGCCAGTAGTACCGGGACAGGGCTTAATCAGCCCCAGCATTTT	CASSTGTGLNQPQHF
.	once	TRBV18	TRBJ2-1	TGTGCCAGCTCACCGCCGCTAGTTCTCTATGAGCAGTTCTTC	CASSPPLVLYEQFF
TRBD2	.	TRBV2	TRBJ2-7	TGTGCCAGCAGTATGCGACTAGCGGGGGAGCAGTACTTC	CASSMRLAGEQYF
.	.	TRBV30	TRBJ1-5	TGTGCCTGCGGGAGGGGGGGGCTCAATCAGCCCCAGCATTTT	CACGRGGLNQPQHF
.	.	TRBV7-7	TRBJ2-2	TGTGCTAGCAGCTTAGCGCTCGGCAGTGGCACCGGGGAGCTGTTTTTT	CASSLALGSGTGELFF
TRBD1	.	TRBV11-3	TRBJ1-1	TGTGCCAGCAGCCGTAGACAGGGCGCGACTTTCTTT	CASSRRQGATFF
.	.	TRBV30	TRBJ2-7	TGTGCCTGGAGTGTAGGTCAGGGTCCCTACGAGCAGTACTTC	CAWSVGQGPYEQYF
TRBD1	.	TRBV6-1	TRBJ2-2	TGTGCCAGCAGTAGGGGGCAGAGGGACACCGGGGAGCTGTTTTTT	CASSRGQRDTGELFF
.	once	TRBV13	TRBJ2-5	TGTGCCAGCAGCCGTAGCGGACCCCAAGAGACCCAGTACTTC	CASSRSGPQETQYF
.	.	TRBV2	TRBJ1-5	TGTGCCAGCAGTGAAGCCCCCCAGCCCCAGCATTTT	CASSEAPQPQHF
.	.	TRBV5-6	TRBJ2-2	TGTGCCAGCAGCTCAGCTAAGGGGATAGGGGAGCTGTTTTTT	CASSSAKGIGELFF
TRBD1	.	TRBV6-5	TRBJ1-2	TGTGCCAGCAGCCCACCAGACAGGGGGTCTGGCTACACCTTC	CASSPPDRGSGYTF
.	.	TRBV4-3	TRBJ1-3	TGCGCCAGCAGCCAAGAGTGGGCAGTCTCTGGAAACACCATATATTTT	CASSQEWAVSGNTIYF
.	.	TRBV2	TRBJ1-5	TGTGCCAGCAATAGGAACAGCGAATCTCATCAGCCCCAGCATTTT	CASNRNSESHQPQHF
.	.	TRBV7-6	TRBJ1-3	TGTGCCAGCAGCTTAGGTGCACAGGCGGGAAACACCATATATTTT	CASSLGAQAGNTIYF
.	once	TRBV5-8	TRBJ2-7	TGTGCCAGCAGCGTTACCTACGAGCAGTACTTC	CASSVTYEQYF
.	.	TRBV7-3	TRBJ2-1	TGTGCCAGCAGCTTAAGGTTTGGCAGCTCCAATGAGCAGTTCTTC	CASSLRFGSSNEQFF
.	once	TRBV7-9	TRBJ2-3	TGTGCCAGCAGCTCGATAGGGGGTCACACAGATACGCAGTATTTT	CASSSIGGHTDTQYF
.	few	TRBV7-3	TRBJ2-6	TGTGCCAGCAGCCCCGTGGGGGCGTCTGGGGCCAACGTCCTGACTTTC	CASSPVGASGANVLTF
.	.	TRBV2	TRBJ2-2	TGTGCCAGCAGTGAATCGGGCCTCGGACCGGAGCTGTTTTTT	CASSESGLGPELFF
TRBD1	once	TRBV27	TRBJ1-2	TGTGCCAGCAGTTTATCGTGGCAGGGACAGGGCTACACCTTC	CASSLSWQGQGYTF
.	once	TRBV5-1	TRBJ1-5	TGCGCCAGCAGCTTGGGGGTGGCGGGGGATCAGCCCCAGCATTTT	CASSLGVAGDQPQHF
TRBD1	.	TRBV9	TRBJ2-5	TGTGCCAGCAGCGTCGGACAGGGGGTACAAGAGACCCAGTACTTC	CASSVGQGVQETQYF
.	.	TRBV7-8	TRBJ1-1	TGTGCCGTAAGGGGGACTTTGAACACTGAAGCTTTCTTT	CAVRGTLNTEAFF
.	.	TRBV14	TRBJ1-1	TGTGCCAGCAGCCCCTTTACCGGGGGGGGCACTGAAGCTTTCTTT	CASSPFTGGGTEAFF
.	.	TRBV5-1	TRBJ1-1	TGCGCCAGCAGCTCCGTCACTGAAGCTTTCTTT	CASSSVTEAFF
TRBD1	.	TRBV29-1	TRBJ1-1	TGCAGCGTTCAAACAGGGGGGCGGGCTTTCTTT	CSVQTGGRAFF
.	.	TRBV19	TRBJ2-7	TGTGCCACTCTGGACCGATACGAGCAGTACTTC	CATLDRYEQYF
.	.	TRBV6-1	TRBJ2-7	TGTGCCAGCAGGTCGGGACCGGGTCAGAACTACGAGCAGTACTTC	CASRSGPGQNYEQYF
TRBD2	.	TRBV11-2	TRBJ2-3	TGTGCCAGCAGCTCCGGACTAGCGGGAGGAACGCAGTATTTT	CASSSGLAGGTQYF
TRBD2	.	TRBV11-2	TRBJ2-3	TGTGCCAGCAGCTATCCTAGCGGGGGCCACTGGGGTACGCAGTATTTT	CASSYPSGGHWGTQYF
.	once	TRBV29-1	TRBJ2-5	TGCAGCGTTGAAGATCAGGTTACAGGGTGGCAAGAGACCCAGTACTTC	CSVEDQVTGWQETQYF
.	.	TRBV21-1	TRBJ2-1	TGTGCCAGCAGCAAACCCACAGGGGCCTACAATGAGCAGTTCTTC	CASSKPTGAYNEQFF
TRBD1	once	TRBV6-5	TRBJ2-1	TGTGCCAGCAGACAGGGGGCGAAGGAGCAGTTCTTC	CASRQGAKEQFF
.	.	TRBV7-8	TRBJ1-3	TGTGCCAGCAGCTTAGTTTATCGGCGAGCGGGAAACACCATATATTTT	CASSLVYRRAGNTIYF